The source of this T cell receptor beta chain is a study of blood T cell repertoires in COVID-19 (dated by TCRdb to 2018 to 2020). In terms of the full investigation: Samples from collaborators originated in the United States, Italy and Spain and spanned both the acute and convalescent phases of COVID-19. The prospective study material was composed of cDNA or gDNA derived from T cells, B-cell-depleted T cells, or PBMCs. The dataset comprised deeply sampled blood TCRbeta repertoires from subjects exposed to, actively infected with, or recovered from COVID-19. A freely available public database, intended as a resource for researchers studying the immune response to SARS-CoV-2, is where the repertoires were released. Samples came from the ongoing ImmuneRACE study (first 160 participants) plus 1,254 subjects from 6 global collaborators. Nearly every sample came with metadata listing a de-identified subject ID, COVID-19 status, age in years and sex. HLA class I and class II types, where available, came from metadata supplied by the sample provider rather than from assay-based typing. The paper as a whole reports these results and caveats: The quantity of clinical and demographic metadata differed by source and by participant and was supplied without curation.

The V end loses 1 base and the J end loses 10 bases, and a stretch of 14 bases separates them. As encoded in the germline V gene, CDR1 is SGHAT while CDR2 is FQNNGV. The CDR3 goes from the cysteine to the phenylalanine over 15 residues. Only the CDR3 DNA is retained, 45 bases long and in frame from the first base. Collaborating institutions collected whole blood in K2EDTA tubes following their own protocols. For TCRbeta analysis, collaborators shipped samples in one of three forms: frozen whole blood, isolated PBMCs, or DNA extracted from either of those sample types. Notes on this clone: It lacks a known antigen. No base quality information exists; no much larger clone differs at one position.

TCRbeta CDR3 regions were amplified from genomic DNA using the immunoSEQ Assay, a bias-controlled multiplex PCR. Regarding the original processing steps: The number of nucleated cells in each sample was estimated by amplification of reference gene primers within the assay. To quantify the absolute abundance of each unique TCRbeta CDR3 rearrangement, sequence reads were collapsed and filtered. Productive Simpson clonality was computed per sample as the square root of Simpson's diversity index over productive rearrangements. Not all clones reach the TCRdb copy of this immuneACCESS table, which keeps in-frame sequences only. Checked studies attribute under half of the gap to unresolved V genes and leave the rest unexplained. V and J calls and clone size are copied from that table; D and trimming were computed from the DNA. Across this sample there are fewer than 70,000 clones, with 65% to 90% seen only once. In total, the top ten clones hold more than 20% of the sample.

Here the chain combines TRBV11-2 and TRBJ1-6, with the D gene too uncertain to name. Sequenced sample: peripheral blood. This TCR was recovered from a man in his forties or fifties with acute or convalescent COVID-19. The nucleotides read TGTGCCAGCAGCTTAGCTGGGGAAGGAGGGTCACCCCTCCACTTT. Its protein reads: CASSLAGEGGSPLHF.